The entry below describes one T cell receptor beta chain. Its antigen specificity is not known. One base away there is no much larger clone; base qualities are not given. This record belongs to a study of blood T cell repertoires in COVID-19 (dated by TCRdb to about 2020). In terms of the full investigation: Samples covering the acute and convalescent phases of COVID-19 were provided by collaborators in the United States, Italy and Spain. The material from the prospective study consisted of cDNA or gDNA derived from T cells, B-cell-depleted T cells, or PBMCs. The repertoires were released in a freely available public database intended as a resource for research on the immune response to SARS-CoV-2. Samples were obtained from the ongoing ImmuneRACE study (first 160 participants) and from approximately 1,200 subjects provided by 6 global collaborators. Where HLA class I and class II types were available, the types were taken from metadata supplied by the sample provider, not from assay-based typing. Sample metadata almost always included a de-identified subject ID, COVID-19 status, age in years and sex. Deeply sampled blood TCRbeta repertoires from subjects exposed to, actively infected with, or recovered from COVID-19 were included in the dataset. The paper as a whole reports these results and caveats: How much clinical and demographic metadata was included differed by source and by participant, and the metadata was provided uncurated.

V sheds 5 bases and J sheds 9 bases, leaving 26 bases between their ends. Taken from the germline V gene, the CDR1 and CDR2 loops are SGHTA and FQGNSA. Reading from cysteine to phenylalanine, the CDR3 counts 16 amino acids. The entry retains the CDR3 DNA only, 48 bases that are in frame from base 1. Another Seattle source contributed samples from volunteer blood donors who had recovered from COVID-19. The collaborating institutions used their own protocols to collect whole blood in K2EDTA tubes. Collaborator samples were shipped for TCRbeta analysis as frozen whole blood, isolated PBMCs, or DNA extracted from either sample type. The immunoSEQ Assay, a bias-controlled multiplex PCR, was used to amplify TCRbeta CDR3 regions from genomic DNA. Per the authors' processing: The number of nucleated cells in each sample was estimated by amplification of reference gene primers within the assay. To quantify the absolute abundance of each unique TCRbeta CDR3 rearrangement, sequence reads were collapsed and filtered. For each sample, productive Simpson clonality was calculated by taking the square root of Simpson's diversity index across productive rearrangements. TCRdb carries this immuneACCESS record with in-frame sequences only. Its versions omit some clonotypes, under half of them owing to an unresolved V gene in the studies checked, with the rest unexplained. The V and J calls and clone size are taken from that table; D and trimming were inferred from the DNA. Here the sample has 250,000 to 300,000 clones; about 89% occur a single time. Approximately 1.6% of the sample comes from the top ten.

The TCR originated in a woman between 40 and 55 years old who had recovered from COVID-19. The specimen was peripheral blood. Rearrangement joined TRBV7-2 to TRBJ2-7; TRBD1 might be the D gene, on 5 matching bases. This receptor carries the CDR3 CASSPRQPWALNGQYF. The bases are TGTGCCAGCAGCCCGAGACAGCCATGGGCCTTGAACGGGCAGTACTTC.